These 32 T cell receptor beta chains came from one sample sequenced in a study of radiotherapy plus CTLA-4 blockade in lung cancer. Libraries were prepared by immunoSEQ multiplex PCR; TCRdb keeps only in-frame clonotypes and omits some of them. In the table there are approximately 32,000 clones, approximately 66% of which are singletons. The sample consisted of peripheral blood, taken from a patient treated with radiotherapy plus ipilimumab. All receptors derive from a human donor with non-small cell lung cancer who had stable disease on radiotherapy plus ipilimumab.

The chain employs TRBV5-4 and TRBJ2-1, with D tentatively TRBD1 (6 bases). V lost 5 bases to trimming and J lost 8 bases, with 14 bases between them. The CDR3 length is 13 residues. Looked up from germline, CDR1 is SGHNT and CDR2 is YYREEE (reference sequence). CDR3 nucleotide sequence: TGTGCCAGCAGATCAGGGGCGAACGATGAGCAGTTCTTC. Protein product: CASRSGANDEQFF.

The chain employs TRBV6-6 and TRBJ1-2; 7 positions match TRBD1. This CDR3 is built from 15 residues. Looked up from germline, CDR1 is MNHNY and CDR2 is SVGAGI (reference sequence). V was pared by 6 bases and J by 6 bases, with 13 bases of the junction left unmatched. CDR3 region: CASSLRGLGIDGYTF. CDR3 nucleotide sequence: TGTGCCAGCAGCCTTAGGGGGCTGGGTATTGATGGCTACACCTTC.

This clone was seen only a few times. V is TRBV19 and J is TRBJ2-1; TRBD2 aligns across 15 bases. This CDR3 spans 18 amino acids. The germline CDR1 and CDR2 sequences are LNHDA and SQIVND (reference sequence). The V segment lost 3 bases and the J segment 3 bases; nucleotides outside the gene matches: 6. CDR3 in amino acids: CASSIRTSGRGLYNEQFF. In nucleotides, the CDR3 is TGTGCCAGTAGTATTAGGACTAGCGGGAGGGGACTCTACAATGAGCAGTTCTTC.

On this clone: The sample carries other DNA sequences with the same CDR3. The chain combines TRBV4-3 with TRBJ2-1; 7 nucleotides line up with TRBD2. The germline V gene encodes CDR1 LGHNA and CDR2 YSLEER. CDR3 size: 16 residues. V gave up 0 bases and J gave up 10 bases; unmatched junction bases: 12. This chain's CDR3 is CASSQDRWTSLGEQFF. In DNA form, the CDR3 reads TGCGCCAGCAGCCAAGATAGGTGGACTAGTTTGGGGGAGCAGTTCTTC.

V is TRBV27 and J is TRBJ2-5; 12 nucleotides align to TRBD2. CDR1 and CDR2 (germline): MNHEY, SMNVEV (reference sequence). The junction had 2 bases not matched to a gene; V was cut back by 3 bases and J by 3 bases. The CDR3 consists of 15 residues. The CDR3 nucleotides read TGTGCCAGCAGTTTGAGACTAGCGGGAGAAGAGACCCAGTACTTC. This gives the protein CASSLRLAGEETQYF.

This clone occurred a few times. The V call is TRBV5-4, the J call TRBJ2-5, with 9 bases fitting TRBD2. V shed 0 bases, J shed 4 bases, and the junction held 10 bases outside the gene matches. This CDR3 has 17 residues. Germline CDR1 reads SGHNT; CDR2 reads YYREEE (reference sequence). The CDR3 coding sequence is TGTGCCAGCAGCTTGGCCCGGGCCCAGCGGGAGGCAGAGACCCAGTACTTC. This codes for CASSLARAQREAETQYF.

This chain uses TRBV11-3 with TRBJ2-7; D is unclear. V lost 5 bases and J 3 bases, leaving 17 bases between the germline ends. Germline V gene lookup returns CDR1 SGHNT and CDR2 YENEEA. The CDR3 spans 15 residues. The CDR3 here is CASSPGPRGDYEQYF. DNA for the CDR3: TGTGCCAGCAGCCCAGGACCTCGTGGGGACTACGAGCAGTACTTC.

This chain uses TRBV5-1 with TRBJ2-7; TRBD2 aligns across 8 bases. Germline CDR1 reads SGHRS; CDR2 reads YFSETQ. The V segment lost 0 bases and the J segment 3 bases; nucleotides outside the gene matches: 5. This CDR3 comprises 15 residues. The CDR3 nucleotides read TGCGCCAGCAGCTTGGTCGTCGGGGGGGTCTACGAGCAGTACTTC. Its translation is CASSLVVGGVYEQYF. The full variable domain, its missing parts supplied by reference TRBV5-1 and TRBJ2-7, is KAGVTQTPRYLIKTRGQQVTLSCSPISGHRSVSWYQQTPGQGLQFLFEYFSETQRNKGNFPGRFSGRQFSNSRSEMNVSTLELGDSALYLCASSLVVGGVYEQYFGPGTRLTVT.

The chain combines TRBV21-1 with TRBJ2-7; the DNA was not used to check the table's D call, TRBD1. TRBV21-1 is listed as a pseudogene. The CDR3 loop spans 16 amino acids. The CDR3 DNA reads TGTGCCAGCAGCTCCCCGGGCAGGGGGAGCTCCTACGAGCAGTACTTC. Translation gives CASSSPGRGSSYEQYF.

CDR3 sequence reads: CASSHPGQGGDEQFF. The DNA of the CDR3 is TGTGCCAGCAGTCACCCGGGACAGGGAGGGGATGAGCAGTTCTTC. The chain joins TRBV28 to TRBJ2-1; TRBD1 matches at 9 bases. Trimming removed 5 bases from V and 8 bases from J; junction bases left unmatched: 10. The CDR3 consists of 15 residues. Germline V gene data show CDR1 as MDHEN and CDR2 as SYDVKM.

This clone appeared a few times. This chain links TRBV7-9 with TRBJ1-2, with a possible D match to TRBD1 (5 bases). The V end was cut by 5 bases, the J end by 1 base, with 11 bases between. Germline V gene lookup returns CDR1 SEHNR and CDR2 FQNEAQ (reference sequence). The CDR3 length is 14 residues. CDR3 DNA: TGTGCCAGCAGCCCCTCACAGGTTAACTATGGCTACACCTTC. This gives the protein CASSPSQVNYGYTF.

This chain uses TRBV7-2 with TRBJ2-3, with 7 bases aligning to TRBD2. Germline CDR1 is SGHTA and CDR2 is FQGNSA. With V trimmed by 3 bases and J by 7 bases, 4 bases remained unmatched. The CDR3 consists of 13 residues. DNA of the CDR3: TGTGCCAGCAGCTTTTCGACTAGCAATACGCAGTATTTT. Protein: CASSFSTSNTQYF. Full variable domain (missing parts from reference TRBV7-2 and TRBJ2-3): GAGVSQSPSNKVTEKGKDVELRCDPISGHTALYWYRQSLGQGLEFLIYFQGNSAPDKSGLPSDRFSAERTGGSVSTLTIQRTQQEDSAVYLCASSFSTSNTQYFGPGTRLTVL.

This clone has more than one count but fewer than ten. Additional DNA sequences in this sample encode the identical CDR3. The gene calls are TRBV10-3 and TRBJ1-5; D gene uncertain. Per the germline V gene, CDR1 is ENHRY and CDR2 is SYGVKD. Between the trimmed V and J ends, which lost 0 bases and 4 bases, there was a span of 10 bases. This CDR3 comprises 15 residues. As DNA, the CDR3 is TGTGCCATCAGTGAGTCGGAAGTGGGGAATCAGCCCCAGCATTTT. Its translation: CAISESEVGNQPQHF.

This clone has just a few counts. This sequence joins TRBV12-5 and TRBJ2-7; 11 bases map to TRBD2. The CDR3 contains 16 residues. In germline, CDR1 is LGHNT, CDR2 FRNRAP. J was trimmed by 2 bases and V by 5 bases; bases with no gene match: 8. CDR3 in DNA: TGTGCTAGTGGTCCTGAACCTAGCGGGAGGACCTACGAGCAGTACTTC. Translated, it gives CASGPEPSGRTYEQYF. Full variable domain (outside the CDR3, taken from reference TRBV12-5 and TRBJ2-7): DARVTQTPRHKVTEMGQEVTMRCQPILGHNTVFWYRQTMMQGLELLAYFRNRAPLDDSGMPKDRFSAEMPDATLATLKIQPSEPRDSAVYFCASGPEPSGRTYEQYFGPGTRLTVT.

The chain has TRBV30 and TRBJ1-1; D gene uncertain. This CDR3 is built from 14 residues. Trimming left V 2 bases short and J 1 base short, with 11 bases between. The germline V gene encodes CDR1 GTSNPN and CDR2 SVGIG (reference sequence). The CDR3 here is CAWSSWEGNTEAFF. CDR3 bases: TGTGCCTGGAGTTCCTGGGAGGGGAACACTGAAGCTTTCTTT. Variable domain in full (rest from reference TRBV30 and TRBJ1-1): SQTIHQWPATLVQPVGSPLSLECTVEGTSNPNLYWYRQAAGRGLQLLFYSVGIGQISSEVPQNLSASRPQDRQFILSSKKLLLSDSGFYLCAWSSWEGNTEAFFGQGTRLTVV.

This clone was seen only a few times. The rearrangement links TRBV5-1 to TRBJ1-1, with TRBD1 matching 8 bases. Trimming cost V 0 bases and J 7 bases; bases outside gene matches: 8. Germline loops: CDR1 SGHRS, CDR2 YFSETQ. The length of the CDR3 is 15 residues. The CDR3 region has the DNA TGCGCCAGCAGCTTGGATGGCAGGGGGCAGGGTGAAGCTTTCTTT. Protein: CASSLDGRGQGEAFF.

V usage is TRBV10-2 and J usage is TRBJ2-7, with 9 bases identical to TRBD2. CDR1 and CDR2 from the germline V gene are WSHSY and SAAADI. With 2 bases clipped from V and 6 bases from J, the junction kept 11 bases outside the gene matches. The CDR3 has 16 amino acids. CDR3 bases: TGCGCCAGCAGTGAGAGCAGGGGCGGGAGGGCCTCCGAGCAGTACTTC. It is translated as CASSESRGGRASEQYF.

CDR3 sequence reads: CASSQARTYNEQFF. In DNA, the CDR3 is TGCGCCAGCAGCCAAGCTAGGACCTACAATGAGCAGTTCTTC. The chain carries TRBV4-3 and TRBJ2-1; D gene uncertain. This CDR3 has 14 amino acids. Trimming cost V 1 base and J 2 bases, with 6 bases left between them. Per germline, CDR1 LGHNA and CDR2 YSLEER.

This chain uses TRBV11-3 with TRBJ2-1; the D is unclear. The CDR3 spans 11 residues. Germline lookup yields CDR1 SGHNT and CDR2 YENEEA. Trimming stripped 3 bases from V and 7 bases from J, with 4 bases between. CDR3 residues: CASSLTNEQFF. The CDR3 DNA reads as TGTGCCAGCAGCTTGACTAATGAGCAGTTCTTC.

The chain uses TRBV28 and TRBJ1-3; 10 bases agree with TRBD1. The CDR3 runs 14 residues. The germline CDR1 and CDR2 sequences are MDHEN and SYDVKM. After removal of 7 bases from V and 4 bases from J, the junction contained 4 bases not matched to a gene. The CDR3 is CASKRDRGGNTIYF. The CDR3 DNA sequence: TGTGCCAGCAAACGGGACAGGGGAGGAAACACCATATATTTT.

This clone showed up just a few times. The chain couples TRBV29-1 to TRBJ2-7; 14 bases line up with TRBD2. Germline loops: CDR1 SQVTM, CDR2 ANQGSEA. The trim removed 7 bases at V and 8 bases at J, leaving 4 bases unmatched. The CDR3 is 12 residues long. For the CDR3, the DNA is TGCAGCGGAGGGACTAGCGGGAGTAAGCAGTACTTC. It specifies CSGGTSGSKQYF.

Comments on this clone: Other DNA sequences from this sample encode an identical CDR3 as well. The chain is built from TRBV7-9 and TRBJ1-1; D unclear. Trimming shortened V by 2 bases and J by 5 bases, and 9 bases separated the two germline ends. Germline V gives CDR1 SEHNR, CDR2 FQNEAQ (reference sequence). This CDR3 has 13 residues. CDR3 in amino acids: CASSLSGRTEAFF. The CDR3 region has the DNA TGTGCCAGCAGCTTATCGGGTAGAACTGAAGCTTTCTTT.

The CDR3 reads CASSPQTGTSSLNQPQHF. The CDR3 DNA reads TGTGCCAGCTCACCGCAGACCGGGACATCGAGCTTGAATCAGCCCCAGCATTTT. The V call is TRBV18, the J call TRBJ1-5; a weak D match, TRBD1 (6 bases). Germline-derived CDR1 and CDR2 are KGHSH and LQKENI. Between the trimmed V and J ends, which lost 3 bases and 4 bases, there was a span of 22 bases. The CDR3 has 18 residues.

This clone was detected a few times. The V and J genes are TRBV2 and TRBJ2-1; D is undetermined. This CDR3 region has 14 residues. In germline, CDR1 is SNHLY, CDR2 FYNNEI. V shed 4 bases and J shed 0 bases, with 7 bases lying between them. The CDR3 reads CASSARSSYNEQFF. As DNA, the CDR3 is TGTGCCAGCAGTGCGAGGAGCTCCTACAATGAGCAGTTCTTC.

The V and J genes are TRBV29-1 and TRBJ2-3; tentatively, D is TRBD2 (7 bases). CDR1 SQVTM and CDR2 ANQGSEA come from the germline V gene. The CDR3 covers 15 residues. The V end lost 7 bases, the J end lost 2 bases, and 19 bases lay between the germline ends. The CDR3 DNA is TGCAGCGCGAGGGGGGGGACGGCCAACACAGATACGCAGTATTTT. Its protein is CSARGGTANTDTQYF.

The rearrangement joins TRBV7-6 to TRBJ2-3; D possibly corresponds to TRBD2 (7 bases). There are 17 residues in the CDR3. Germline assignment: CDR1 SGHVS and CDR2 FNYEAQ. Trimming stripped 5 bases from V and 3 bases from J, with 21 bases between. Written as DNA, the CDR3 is TGTGCCAGCAGCGCACCCGGGGGGCCGAAACCAACAGATACGCAGTATTTT. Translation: CASSAPGGPKPTDTQYF. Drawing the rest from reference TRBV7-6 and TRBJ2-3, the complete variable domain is GAGVSQSPRYKVTKRGQDVALRCDPISGHVSLYWYRQALGQGPEFLTYFNYEAQQDKSGLPNDRFSAERPEGSISTLTIQRTEQRDSAMYRCASSAPGGPKPTDTQYFGPGTRLTVL.

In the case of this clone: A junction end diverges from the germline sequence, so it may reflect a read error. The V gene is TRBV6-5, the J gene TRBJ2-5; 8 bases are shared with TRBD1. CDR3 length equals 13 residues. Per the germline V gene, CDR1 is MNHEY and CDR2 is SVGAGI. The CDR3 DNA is TGTGCCAGCAGCTACGGACAGGGAAGGACCCAGCACTTC. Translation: CASSYGQGRTQHF.

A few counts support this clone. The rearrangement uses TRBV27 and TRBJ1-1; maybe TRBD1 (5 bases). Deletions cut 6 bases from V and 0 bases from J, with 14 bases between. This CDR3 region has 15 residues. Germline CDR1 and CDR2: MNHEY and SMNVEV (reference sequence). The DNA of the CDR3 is TGTGCCAGCAGGAGCAGGGAGGTCATGAACACTGAAGCTTTCTTT. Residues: CASRSREVMNTEAFF.

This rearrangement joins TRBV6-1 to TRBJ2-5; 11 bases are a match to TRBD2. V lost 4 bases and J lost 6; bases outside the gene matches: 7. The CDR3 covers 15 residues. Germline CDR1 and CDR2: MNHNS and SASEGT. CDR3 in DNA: TGTGCCAGCAGTGGAGGGACTAGCGGTTTACAGACCCAGTACTTC. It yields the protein CASSGGTSGLQTQYF.

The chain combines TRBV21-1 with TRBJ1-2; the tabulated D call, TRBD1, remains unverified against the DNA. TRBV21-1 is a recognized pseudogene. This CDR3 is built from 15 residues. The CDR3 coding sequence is TGTGCCAGCAGCAAACTGAACAGTCGTCTTTATGGCTACACCTTC. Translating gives CASSKLNSRLYGYTF.

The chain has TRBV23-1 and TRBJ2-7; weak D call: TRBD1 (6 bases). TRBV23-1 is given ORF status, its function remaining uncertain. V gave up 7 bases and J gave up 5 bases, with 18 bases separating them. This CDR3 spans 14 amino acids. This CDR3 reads CASTQGSDWNEQYF. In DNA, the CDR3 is TGCGCCAGCACACAGGGTAGCGACTGGAACGAGCAGTACTTC.

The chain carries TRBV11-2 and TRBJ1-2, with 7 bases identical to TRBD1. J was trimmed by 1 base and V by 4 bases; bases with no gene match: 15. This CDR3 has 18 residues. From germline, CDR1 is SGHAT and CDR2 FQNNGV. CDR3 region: CASSSSPRDSGRNYGYTF. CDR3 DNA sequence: TGTGCCAGCAGCTCGTCCCCCCGGGACAGCGGCCGTAACTATGGCTACACCTTC.